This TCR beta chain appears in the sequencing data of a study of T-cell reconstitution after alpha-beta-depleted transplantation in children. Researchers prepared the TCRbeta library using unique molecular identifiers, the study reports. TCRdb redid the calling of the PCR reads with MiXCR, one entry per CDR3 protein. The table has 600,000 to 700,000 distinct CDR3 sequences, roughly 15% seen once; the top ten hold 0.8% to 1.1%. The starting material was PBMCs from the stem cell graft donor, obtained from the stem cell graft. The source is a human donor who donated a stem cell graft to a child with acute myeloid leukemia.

CDR3 nucleotides: TGTGCCAGCAGTTACTCCCCTATCCGGGGGGAAGAGACCCAGTACTTC. Its translation is CASSYSPIRGEETQYF. The chain carries TRBV6-5 and TRBJ2-5; 7 nucleotides agree with TRBD2. The CDR3 length is 16 residues. Unmatched junction bases numbered 7, after V lost 0 bases and J lost 3 bases. Germline V gene data show CDR1 as MNHEY and CDR2 as SVGAGI.